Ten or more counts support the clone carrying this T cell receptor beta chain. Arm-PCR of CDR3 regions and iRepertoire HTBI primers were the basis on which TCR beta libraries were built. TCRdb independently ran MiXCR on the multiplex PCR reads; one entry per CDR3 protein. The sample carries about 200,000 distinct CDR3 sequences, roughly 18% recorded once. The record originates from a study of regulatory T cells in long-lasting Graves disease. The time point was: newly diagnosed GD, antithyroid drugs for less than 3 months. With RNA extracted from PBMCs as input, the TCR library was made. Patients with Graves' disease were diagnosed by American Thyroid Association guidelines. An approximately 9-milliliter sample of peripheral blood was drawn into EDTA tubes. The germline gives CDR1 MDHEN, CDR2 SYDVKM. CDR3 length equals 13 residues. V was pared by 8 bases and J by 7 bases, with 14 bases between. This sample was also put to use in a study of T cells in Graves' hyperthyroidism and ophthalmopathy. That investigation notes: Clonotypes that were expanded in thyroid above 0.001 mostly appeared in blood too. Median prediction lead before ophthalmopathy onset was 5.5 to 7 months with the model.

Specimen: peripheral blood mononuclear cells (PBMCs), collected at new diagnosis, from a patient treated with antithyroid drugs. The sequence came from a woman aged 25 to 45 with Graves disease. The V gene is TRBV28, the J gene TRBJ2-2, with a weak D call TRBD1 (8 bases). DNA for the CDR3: TGTGCCAGCGTAACAGGGGGGGTCGGGGAGCTGTTTTTT. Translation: CASVTGGVGELFF. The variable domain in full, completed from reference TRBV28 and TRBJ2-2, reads DVKVTQSSRYLVKRTGEKVFLECVQDMDHENMFWYRQDPGLGLRLIYFSYDVKMKEKGDIPEGYSVSREKKERFSLILESASTNQTSMYLCASVTGGVGELFFGEGSRLTVL.